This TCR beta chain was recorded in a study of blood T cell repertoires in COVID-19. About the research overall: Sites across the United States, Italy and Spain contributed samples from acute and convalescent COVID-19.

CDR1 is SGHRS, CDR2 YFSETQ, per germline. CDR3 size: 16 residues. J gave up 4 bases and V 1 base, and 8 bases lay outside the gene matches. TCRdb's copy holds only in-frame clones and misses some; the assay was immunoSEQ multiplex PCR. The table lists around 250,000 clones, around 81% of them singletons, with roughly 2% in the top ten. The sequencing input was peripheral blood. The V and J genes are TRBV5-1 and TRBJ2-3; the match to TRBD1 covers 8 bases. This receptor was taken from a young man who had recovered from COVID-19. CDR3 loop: CASSLLGQGRPDTQYF. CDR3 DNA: TGCGCCAGCAGCTTGTTAGGACAGGGTCGTCCAGATACGCAGTATTTT.